Listed below are T cell receptor beta chains from one sample, sequenced in a study of human T cells and chemical hapten exposure. TCRdb reprocessed the RACE reads via MiXCR and lists one record per CDR3 protein. The sample has roughly 40,000 distinct CDR3 sequences; under 15% are singletons. The sequencing used whole blood, collected in connection with sensitization to the hapten diphenylcyclopropenone (DPC). Source of these receptors: a woman between 25 and 40 years old with alopecia areata. Some clones in this sample may be carry-over from other donors' samples. The conserved cysteine and the conserved F or W are not part of the CDR3 here. The order of the fields is V gene, J gene, clone size, D gene, CDR3 protein. A D gene is named only where the DNA matches it firmly. Where a row states a size, it is once, few, many or the class of an expanded clone; other rows omit it.

>TRBV14|TRBJ1-1|.|.
ASSQAMNTEAF
>TRBV4-2|TRBJ2-3|.|.
ASSQGNNTDTQY
>TRBV6-1|TRBJ2-2|many|.
ASSEEVTSAGELF
>TRBV12-3/TRBV12-4|TRBJ1-1|.|.
ASSRTSGGGEAF
>TRBV5-6|TRBJ1-1|.|.
ASSLRGGAF
>TRBV29-1|TRBJ2-7|.|.
SVIQASYEQY
>TRBV9|TRBJ2-7|many|.
ASSVGSRGIGEQY
>TRBV2|TRBJ2-5|few|.
ASGITGVAPETQY
>TRBV20-1|TRBJ1-3|many|TRBD1
SASQQPSVDRGYYSGNTIY
>TRBV7-9|TRBJ1-1|many|.
ASSLSGEAF
>TRBV20-1|.|few|.
SARQTGTQY
>TRBV7-9|TRBJ2-2|many|TRBD2
ASSLGLAGRGGELF
>TRBV7-2|TRBJ1-2|many|.
ASSPDRDGRYGYT
>TRBV7-2|TRBJ2-5|many|.
ASSLSSRTLQETQY
>TRBV27|TRBJ2-6|many|.
ASSTTGYSGANVLT
>TRBV24-1|TRBJ1-4|.|.
AAQYDATNEKLF
>TRBV12-3/TRBV12-4|TRBJ2-3|.|.
ASRTLEVGTDTQY
>TRBV18|TRBJ2-7|few|TRBD1
ASSFTGTGGHEQY
>TRBV9|TRBJ2-1|.|TRBD2
ASSSRLAGTREQF
>TRBV18|TRBJ2-7|many|TRBD1
ASSPPTGAYEQY
>TRBV4-2|TRBJ2-5|few|.
ASSQDFGQPETQY
>TRBV5-5|TRBJ2-5|few|TRBD2
ASSLVLGLASSETQY
>TRBV5-1|TRBJ1-1|once|.
ASSLEGGQLLAEAF
>TRBV25-1|TRBJ2-3|many|.
ASSAGIDTQY
>TRBV9|TRBJ1-1|few|TRBD1
ASSPGTGGGKAF
>TRBV3-1|TRBJ1-5|medium-sized|.
ASSQVRELQPQH
>TRBV9|TRBJ1-1|few|TRBD1
ASSQRTGFGEAF
>TRBV5-1|TRBJ1-1|many|.
ASSLSPVKTEAF
>TRBV25-1|TRBJ2-1|.|.
ASSEAGFSSYNEQF
>TRBV7-2|TRBJ2-3|few|TRBD1
ASSKYGQGLDTQY
>TRBV9|TRBJ2-7|.|.
ASSAQSGGSYEQY
>TRBV7-9|TRBJ2-7|many|.
ASSAYTGNYEQY
>TRBV7-9|TRBJ2-5|.|.
ASSLTGAHRAQY
>TRBV6-2/TRBV6-3|TRBJ2-1|few|.
ASSYSRANEQF
>TRBV9|TRBJ2-1|.|.
ASSVGQNEQF
>TRBV20-1|TRBJ2-3|.|.
SAQKGGSTDTQY
>TRBV20-1|TRBJ2-7|few|TRBD1
SATGTVQPYEQY
>TRBV7-2|TRBJ1-3|.|.
ASSLGRQSSGNTIY
>TRBV12-3/TRBV12-4|TRBJ2-5|.|.
ASRAAQGTQETQY
>TRBV5-1|TRBJ2-7|.|.
ASSSLRESYEQY
>TRBV7-4|TRBJ1-5|many|TRBD1
ASSSRGQGIPSNQPQH
>TRBV27|TRBJ2-3|many|.
ASTLRGTSDTQY
>TRBV18|TRBJ2-1|many|.
VSSPRSGNEQF
>TRBV7-9|TRBJ1-2|many|TRBD1
ASSLIQGRYGYT